This T cell receptor (beta chain) was observed in a study of Graves' ophthalmopathy and Graves' hyperthyroidism. The V gene's germline CDR1 is SSHAT and CDR2 FNYEAQ (reference sequence). The CDR3 contains 13 residues. Amplification of TCR beta CDR3 regions used RNA transcripts. RT-PCR in the first round used HTBI primers; a second-round multiplex PCR followed. TCRdb independently ran MiXCR on the multiplex PCR reads; one entry per CDR3 protein. This sample has about 170,000 distinct CDR3 sequences, with more than 30% found just once. This clonotype came up a few times. One end of the junction fails to match germline, which may point to a read error.

This chain connects TRBV7-7 to TRBJ1-1, with D perhaps TRBD1 (6 bases). The TCR originated in a woman in her 40s with Graves' ophthalmopathy. The sample was peripheral blood. In DNA, the CDR3 is TGTGCTAGCAGCCGAACTAGACAGGCTGAAGCTTTCTTT. Amino acids: CASSRTRQAEAFF. Together with reference TRBV7-7 and TRBJ1-1, the CDR3 gives the full variable domain: GAGVSQSPRYKVTKRGQDVTLRCDPISSHATLYWYQQALGQGPEFLTYFNYEAQPDKSGLPSDRFSAERPEGSISTLTIQRTEQRDSAMYRCASSRTRQAEAFFGQGTRLTVV.